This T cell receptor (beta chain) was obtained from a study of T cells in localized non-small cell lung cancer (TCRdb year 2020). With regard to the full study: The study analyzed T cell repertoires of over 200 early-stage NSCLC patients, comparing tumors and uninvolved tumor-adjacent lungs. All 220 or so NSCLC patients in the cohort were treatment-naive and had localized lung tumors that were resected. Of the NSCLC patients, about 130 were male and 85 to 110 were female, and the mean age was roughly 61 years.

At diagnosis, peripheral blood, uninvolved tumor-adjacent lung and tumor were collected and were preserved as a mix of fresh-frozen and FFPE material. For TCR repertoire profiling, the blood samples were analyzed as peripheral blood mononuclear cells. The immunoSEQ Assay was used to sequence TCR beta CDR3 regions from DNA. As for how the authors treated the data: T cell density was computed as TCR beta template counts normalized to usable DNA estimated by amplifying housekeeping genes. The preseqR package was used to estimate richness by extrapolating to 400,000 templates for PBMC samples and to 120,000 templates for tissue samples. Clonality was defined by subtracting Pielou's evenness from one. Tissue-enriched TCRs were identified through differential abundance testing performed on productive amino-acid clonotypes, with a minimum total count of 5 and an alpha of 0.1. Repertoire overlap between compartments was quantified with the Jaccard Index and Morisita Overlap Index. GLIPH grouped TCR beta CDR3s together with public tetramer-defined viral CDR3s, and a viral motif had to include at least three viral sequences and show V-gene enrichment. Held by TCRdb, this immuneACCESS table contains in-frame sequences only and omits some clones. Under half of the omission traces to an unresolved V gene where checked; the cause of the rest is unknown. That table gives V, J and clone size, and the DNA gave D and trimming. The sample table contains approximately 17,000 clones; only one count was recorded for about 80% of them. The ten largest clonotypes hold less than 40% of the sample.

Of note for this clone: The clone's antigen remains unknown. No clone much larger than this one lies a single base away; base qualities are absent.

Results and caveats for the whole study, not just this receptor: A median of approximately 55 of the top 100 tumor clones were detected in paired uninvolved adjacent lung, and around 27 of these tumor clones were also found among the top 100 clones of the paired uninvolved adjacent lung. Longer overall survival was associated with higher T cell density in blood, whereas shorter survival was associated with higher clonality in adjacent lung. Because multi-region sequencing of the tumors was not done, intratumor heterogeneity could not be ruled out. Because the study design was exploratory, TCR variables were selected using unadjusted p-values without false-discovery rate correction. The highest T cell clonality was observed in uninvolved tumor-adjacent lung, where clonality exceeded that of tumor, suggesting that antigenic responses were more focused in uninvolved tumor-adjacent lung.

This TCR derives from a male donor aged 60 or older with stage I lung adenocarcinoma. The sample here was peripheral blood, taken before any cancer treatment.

CDR3 protein: CASSPRAGETQYF. The base sequence is TGTGCCAGCAGCCCCAGGGCAGGGGAGACCCAGTACTTC. The chain is assembled from TRBV7-2 and TRBJ2-5; the D gene is perhaps TRBD1, from 5 matching bases. From the cysteine through the phenylalanine, the CDR3 covers 13 amino acids. Left in the record is the CDR3 DNA by itself, 39 bases read in frame from the first base. V loses 5 bases of germline sequence and J loses 5 bases, and the interval between the two ends is 12 bases. The germline V gene sets CDR1 to SGHTA and CDR2 to FQGNSA. The entire variable domain, with the stretches around the CDR3 drawn from the reference TRBV7-2 and TRBJ2-5 proteins, is GAGVSQSPSNKVTEKGKDVELRCDPISGHTALYWYRQSLGQGLEFLIYFQGNSAPDKSGLPSDRFSAERTGGSVSTLTIQRTQQEDSAVYLCASSPRAGETQYFGPGTRLLVL.